Listed here are 8 T cell receptor beta chains from one sample, sequenced in a study of blood T cell repertoires in COVID-19 (dated by TCRdb to the early 2020s). Libraries came from the immunoSEQ multiplex PCR assay. TCRdb holds this immuneACCESS table with in-frame rearrangements only. Some clones are missing; in checked studies, unresolved V genes explain under half, and the rest has no known cause. The sample contains around 49,000 clones, roughly 90% of them found a single time. More than 2% of the sample is in the top ten clones. Material for sequencing was peripheral blood. These receptors all come from a human donor in a cohort sampled during active COVID-19.

This clone has only one observation. The chain links TRBV6-2 or TRBV6-3 to TRBJ1-1, with 7 bases that match TRBD1. V lost 6 bases and J lost 4; bases outside the gene matches: 8. Germline lookup yields CDR1 MNHEY and CDR2 SVGEGT. This CDR3 spans 14 amino acids. The CDR3 loop is CASSHITGVTEAFF. The CDR3, as DNA: TGTGCCAGCAGCCACATCACAGGGGTCACTGAAGCTTTCTTT.

The chain joins TRBV5-1 to TRBJ2-5; TRBD1 agrees at 10 bases. The V gene's germline CDR1 is SGHRS and CDR2 YFSETQ. This CDR3 comprises 14 residues. After removal of 5 bases from V and 4 bases from J, the junction contained 5 bases not matched to a gene. CDR3 nucleotides: TGCGCCAGCAGGCAGACAGGGGGCTCAGAGACCCAGTACTTC. Translated: CASRQTGGSETQYF. Looking up the rest from reference TRBV5-1 and TRBJ2-5 gives the full variable domain: KAGVTQTPRYLIKTRGQQVTLSCSPISGHRSVSWYQQTPGQGLQFLFEYFSETQRNKGNFPGRFSGRQFSNSRSEMNVSTLELGDSALYLCASRQTGGSETQYFGPGTRLLVL.

The chain employs TRBV5-1 and TRBJ2-7, with TRBD2 matching over 9 bases. The CDR3 runs 16 residues. The junction had 7 bases not matched to a gene; V was cut back by 3 bases and J by 0 bases. The germline V gene has CDR1 SGHRS and CDR2 YFSETQ. The CDR3 reads CASSSKTSGASYEQYF. CDR3 in DNA: TGCGCCAGCAGCTCTAAGACTAGCGGAGCCTCCTACGAGCAGTACTTC.

This chain connects TRBV4-2 to TRBJ2-5; TRBD2 matches at 7 bases. J gave up 5 bases and V 2 bases, and 2 bases lay outside the gene matches. Looked up from germline, CDR1 is LGHNA and CDR2 is YNFKEQ. This CDR3 has 13 residues. CDR3 sequence reads: CASSQWGGETQYF. The CDR3 coding sequence is TGTGCCAGCAGCCAATGGGGAGGGGAGACCCAGTACTTC.

To note about this clone: Other nucleotide sequences in the sample specify the same CDR3. J is TRBJ1-2 and V is TRBV7-9; 7 bases align to TRBD1. CDR3 size: 13 residues. Germline V gene data show CDR1 as SEHNR and CDR2 as FQNEAQ (reference sequence). V was clipped by 5 bases and J by 5 bases; unmatched bases: 5. Here the CDR3 reads CASSPTGVYGYTF. The CDR3 DNA follows: TGTGCCAGCAGCCCCACAGGGGTATATGGCTACACCTTC.

The V and J genes are TRBV18 and TRBJ1-3; D might be TRBD1 (5 bases). Trimming stripped 3 bases from V and 0 bases from J, with 9 bases between. Germline assignment: CDR1 KGHSH and CDR2 LQKENI. This CDR3 has 15 residues. The CDR3 is CASSPSGFSGNTIYF. DNA of the CDR3: TGTGCCAGCTCACCGTCAGGGTTCTCTGGAAACACCATATATTTT. Together with reference TRBV18 and TRBJ1-3, the CDR3 gives the full variable domain: NAGVMQNPRHLVRRRGQEARLRCSPMKGHSHVYWYRQLPEEGLKFMVYLQKENIIDESGMPKERFSAEFPKEGPSILRIQQVVRGDSAAYFCASSPSGFSGNTIYFGEGSWLTVV.

The V gene is TRBV18, the J gene TRBJ2-7; 7 bases fit TRBD1. CDR3 length: 14 residues. V lost 4 bases and J lost 3; bases outside the gene matches: 6. Germline-derived CDR1 and CDR2 are KGHSH and LQKENI. CDR3 bases: TGTGCCAGCTCACGAGACAGGGATCTCTACGAGCAGTACTTC. Translation gives CASSRDRDLYEQYF.

The chain employs TRBV7-3 and TRBJ2-7; maybe TRBD2 (5 bases). V lost 8 bases and J 7 bases, leaving 15 bases between the germline ends. Germline CDR1 SGHTA, CDR2 FQGTGA. There are 12 residues in the CDR3. The CDR3 here is CASADQSGEQYF. The CDR3 DNA reads TGTGCCAGCGCAGACCAATCGGGGGAGCAGTACTTC.